This T cell receptor beta chain was sequenced in a study of blood T cell repertoires in COVID-19. Method: immunoSEQ multiplex PCR; TCRdb's copy keeps in-frame clones and lacks some. The sample shows roughly 87,000 clones, over 75% of them seen only once. This clone was found once. V gave up 6 bases and J gave up 4 bases, with 9 bases separating them. The CDR3 length is 12 residues. The TCR was taken from a woman in her sixties or seventies with acute or convalescent COVID-19. The sequencing input was peripheral blood. This sequence joins TRBV12-3 or TRBV12-4 and TRBJ1-1; D is uncertain. The CDR3 loop reads CASSSTRTEAFF. DNA of the CDR3: TGTGCCAGCAGCTCCACACGCACTGAAGCTTTCTTT.